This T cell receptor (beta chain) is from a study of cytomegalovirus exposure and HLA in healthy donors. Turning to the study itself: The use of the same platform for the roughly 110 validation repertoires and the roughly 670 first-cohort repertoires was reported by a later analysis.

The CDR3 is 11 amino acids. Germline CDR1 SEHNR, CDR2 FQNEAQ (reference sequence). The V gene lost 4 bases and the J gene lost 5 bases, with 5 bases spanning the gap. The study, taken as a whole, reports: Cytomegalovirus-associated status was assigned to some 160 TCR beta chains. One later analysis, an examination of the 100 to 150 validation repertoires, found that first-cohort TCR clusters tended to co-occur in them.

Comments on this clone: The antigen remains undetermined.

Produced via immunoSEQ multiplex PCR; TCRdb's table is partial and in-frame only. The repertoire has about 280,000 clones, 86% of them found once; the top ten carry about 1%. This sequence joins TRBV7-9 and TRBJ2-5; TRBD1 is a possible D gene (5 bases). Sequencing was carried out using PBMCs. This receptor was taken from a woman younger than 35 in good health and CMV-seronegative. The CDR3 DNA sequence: TGTGCCAGCAGCTGGGGCGAGACCCAGTACTTC. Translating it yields CASSWGETQYF. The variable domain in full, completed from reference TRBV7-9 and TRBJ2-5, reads DTGVSQNPRHKITKRGQNVTFRCDPISEHNRLYWYRQTLGQGPEFLTYFQNEAQLEKSRLLSDRFSAERPKGSFSTLEIQRTEQGDSAMYLCASSWGETQYFGPGTRLLVL.